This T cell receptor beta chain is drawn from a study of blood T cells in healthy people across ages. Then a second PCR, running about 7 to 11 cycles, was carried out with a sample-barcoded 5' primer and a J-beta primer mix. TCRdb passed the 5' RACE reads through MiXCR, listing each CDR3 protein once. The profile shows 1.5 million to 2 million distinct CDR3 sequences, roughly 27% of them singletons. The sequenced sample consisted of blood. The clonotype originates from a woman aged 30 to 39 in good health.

The CDR3 DNA reads as TGTGCCAGCAGTCGACTCGGAACAGGGGGCACTGAAAAACTGTTTTTT. This encodes CASSRLGTGGTEKLFF. V usage is TRBV7-9 and J usage is TRBJ1-4; 9 bases line up with TRBD1. Germline trimming cut 6 bases from V and 7 bases from J; bases unmatched to any gene: 12. The CDR3 extends over 16 amino acids. Germline assignment: CDR1 SEHNR and CDR2 FQNEAQ (reference sequence).